The following is a TCR beta chain sequence with its context. Its recognized antigen is unknown. The record has no base qualities; no much larger clone is one base away. CDR3 length: 14 amino acids, cysteine to phenylalanine. Of the read, only the CDR3 DNA is kept; its 42 bases are in frame from base 1. These data belong to a study of blood T cell repertoires in COVID-19 (dated by TCRdb to 2018 to 2020). About the full investigation: Samples covering the acute and convalescent phases of COVID-19 were provided by collaborators in the United States, Italy and Spain. Deeply sampled blood TCRbeta repertoires from subjects exposed to, actively infected with, or recovered from COVID-19 were included in the dataset. The repertoires were released in a freely available public database meant as a resource for research on the immune response to SARS-CoV-2. The sample metadata nearly always contained a de-identified subject ID, COVID-19 status, age in years and sex. The material from the prospective study consisted of cDNA or gDNA derived from T cells, B-cell-depleted T cells, or PBMCs. The samples were drawn from the first 160 participants of the ongoing ImmuneRACE study and from more than 1,000 subjects provided by 6 global collaborators. Where HLA class I and class II types were available, the types were taken from metadata supplied by the sample provider, not from assay-based typing. Results the study describes overall, beyond this receptor: Clinical and demographic metadata were provided uncurated, with the amount varying by source and participant.

TCRbeta CDR3 regions were amplified from genomic DNA using the immunoSEQ Assay, a bias-controlled multiplex PCR. In the source study's methods: The number of nucleated cells in each sample was estimated from the amplification of reference gene primers within the assay. To quantify the absolute abundance of each unique TCRbeta CDR3 rearrangement, sequence reads were collapsed and filtered. For each sample, productive Simpson clonality was calculated as the square root of Simpson's diversity index across productive rearrangements. TCRdb obtained this table from immuneACCESS and retained in-frame rearrangements with V and J assigned. These tables miss some clones; where compared with another copy, unresolved V genes account for less than half of the shortfall, and the remainder is unexplained. V, J and clone size are taken as reported in that table, and D and trimming were inferred from the DNA itself. The sample data list roughly 100,000 clones, and roughly 90% of these were observed just once. The ten largest clonotypes hold roughly a sixth of the sample.

Each collaborating institution followed its own protocols to collect whole blood in K2EDTA tubes. For TCRbeta analysis, collaborator samples were shipped as frozen whole blood, as isolated PBMCs, or as DNA extracted from either sample type. Sequencing was performed on peripheral blood. The rearrangement combines TRBV21-1 with TRBJ1-2; the D call of TRBD1 is as the table states it, not checked on the DNA. TRBV21-1 is designated a pseudogene. The clonotype was recovered from an elderly woman with acute or convalescent COVID-19. The CDR3 corresponds to CASSSLAGDYGYTF. The sequenced DNA is TGTGCCAGCAGCTCCCTGGCAGGGGACTATGGCTACACCTTC.